The text below deals with one T cell receptor (beta chain). What it binds is not known. This sample is part of a study of CD8 T cells in ankylosing spondylitis. TCRdb redid the calling of the 5' RACE reads with MiXCR, one entry per CDR3 protein. The sample lists 80,000 to 90,000 distinct CDR3 sequences, under 30% occurring once. Study-level results: From matched ankylosing spondylitis synovial fluid, disease-linked clones were reportedly recovered at significantly enriched levels. Apparently characteristic of ankylosing spondylitis blood was a TCR beta motif (eight highly homologous variants).

The sequence derives from a male donor with ankylosing spondylitis or in good health (not recorded which). The sequenced sample consisted of blood, either unsorted or a sorted T cell fraction (not recorded which).

This CDR3 is CASSRGGQSTDTQYF. The CDR3 bases are TGTGCCAGCAGCCGCGGGGGCCAAAGCACAGATACGCAGTATTTT. The chain has TRBV11-2 and TRBJ2-3; weak D call: TRBD2 (7 bases). V was shortened by 5 bases and J by 0 bases, with 12 bases between the two germline ends. This CDR3 spans 15 amino acids. Germline CDR1 SGHAT, CDR2 FQNNGV.